The clone carrying this TCR beta chain was recorded many times. The target antigen is unknown. Each CDR3 protein is one row after TCRdb ran MiXCR on the 5' RACE reads. This sample has roughly 290,000 distinct CDR3 sequences, with about 8.9% found just once. CDR1 MNHEY and CDR2 SVGEGT come from the germline V gene. The J segment lost 4 bases and the V segment lost 2 bases, leaving 2 bases of the junction unmatched. The CDR3 runs to 14 residues. This record belongs to a study of identical twins. The study, taken as a whole, reports: It was possible that invariant MAIT and iNKT cells partly confounded the zero-insertion analyses.

The same specimen was also included in a second study, on yellow fever vaccine responses in identical twins.

This clonotype was sampled from a woman under 30 in good health. Sequenced material: memory (CD45RO+) T cells sorted from blood. The chain uses TRBV6-2 or TRBV6-3 and TRBJ1-2, with TRBD1 matching over 9 bases. The CDR3 DNA reads as TGTGCCAGCAGTTACGGGACAGGGAGCTATGGCTACACCTTC. Its translation is CASSYGTGSYGYTF.